Listed below are T cell receptor beta chains from one sample, sequenced in a study of shared clonotypes between healthy human individuals. Generated by immunoSEQ multiplex PCR, the TCRdb table keeps only in-frame clones and is missing some. The data show approximately 2.5 million clones, 80% to 95% seen once. Sequencing input: naive CD4+ T cells from PBMCs. The receptors shown here come from a man aged 18-30 years in good health. Some clones in this sample may be carry-over from other donors' samples. The CDR3 runs from the conserved cysteine through the conserved F or W. The D gene is left open where the match is weak. Clone size is stated in some rows and not others, as once, few, many or a class when expanded.

J gene,D gene,clone size,V gene,CDR3 DNA,CDR3 protein
TRBJ2-5,NA,NA,TRBV19,TGTGCCAGTAGTTCGTCGAGCAGGGGTCTTACGACCCAGTACTTC,CASSSSSRGLTTQYF
TRBJ1-2,NA,NA,TRBV5-6,TGTGCCAGCAGCTTGGTATTCGGGGACTCTTTGTCAGGCTACACCTTC,CASSLVFGDSLSGYTF
TRBJ2-7,TRBD1,once,TRBV5-1,TGCGCCAGCAGCGGGACAGGGGGAGTGTACGAGCAGTACTTC,CASSGTGGVYEQYF
TRBJ2-2,NA,NA,TRBV6-1,TGTGCCAGCAGTAGTAGGGCCGGGGAGCTGTTTTTT,CASSSRAGELFF
TRBJ1-4,NA,NA,TRBV28,TGTGCCAGCAGTTCCTCAGCCCTCCTCGGAGTTGGTGAAAAACTGTTTTTT,CASSSSALLGVGEKLFF
TRBJ1-4,NA,NA,TRBV5-1,TGCGCCAGCAGCTTGGCAGGAACAACTAATGAAAAACTGTTTTTT,CASSLAGTTNEKLFF
TRBJ2-2,NA,once,TRBV5-1,TGCGCCAGCAGCCCGGCAGGGCGGGGAGGAGGGGTCGCCGGGGAGCTGTTTTTT,CASSPAGRGGGVAGELFF
TRBJ1-4,NA,NA,TRBV11-2,TGTGCCAGCAGCCTTAGGACTACTAATGAAAAACTGTTTTTT,CASSLRTTNEKLFF
TRBJ2-3,NA,NA,TRBV11-2,TGTGCCAGCAGATGGGGGGCCACAGATACGCAGTATTTT,CASRWGATDTQYF
TRBJ2-5,NA,NA,TRBV28,TGTGCCAGCTCGAACGAAGAGACCCAGTACTTC,CASSNEETQYF
TRBJ2-2,NA,NA,TRBV9,TGTGCCAGCAGCCCCCAGCTCTCCAATCCGGGGGAGCTGTTTTTT,CASSPQLSNPGELFF
TRBJ1-1,NA,NA,TRBV29-1,TGCAGCGTCAGGGATGCTGAAGCTTTCTTT,CSVRDAEAFF
TRBJ2-7,NA,NA,TRBV5-8,TGTGCCAGCAGCTTTACAGGCCGCTCCTACGAGCAGTACTTC,CASSFTGRSYEQYF
TRBJ2-1,TRBD2,NA,TRBV11-2,TGTGCCAGCAGCTTAGCGGGAGGGTCCTACAATGAGCAGTTCTTC,CASSLAGGSYNEQFF
TRBJ2-2,NA,NA,TRBV19,TGTGCCAGTAGTATGGACAGATCAACCGGGGAGCTGTTTTTT,CASSMDRSTGELFF
TRBJ2-1,TRBD2,once,TRBV5-4,TGTGCCAGCTTAGCGGGACCCTACAATGAGCAGTTCTTC,CASLAGPYNEQFF